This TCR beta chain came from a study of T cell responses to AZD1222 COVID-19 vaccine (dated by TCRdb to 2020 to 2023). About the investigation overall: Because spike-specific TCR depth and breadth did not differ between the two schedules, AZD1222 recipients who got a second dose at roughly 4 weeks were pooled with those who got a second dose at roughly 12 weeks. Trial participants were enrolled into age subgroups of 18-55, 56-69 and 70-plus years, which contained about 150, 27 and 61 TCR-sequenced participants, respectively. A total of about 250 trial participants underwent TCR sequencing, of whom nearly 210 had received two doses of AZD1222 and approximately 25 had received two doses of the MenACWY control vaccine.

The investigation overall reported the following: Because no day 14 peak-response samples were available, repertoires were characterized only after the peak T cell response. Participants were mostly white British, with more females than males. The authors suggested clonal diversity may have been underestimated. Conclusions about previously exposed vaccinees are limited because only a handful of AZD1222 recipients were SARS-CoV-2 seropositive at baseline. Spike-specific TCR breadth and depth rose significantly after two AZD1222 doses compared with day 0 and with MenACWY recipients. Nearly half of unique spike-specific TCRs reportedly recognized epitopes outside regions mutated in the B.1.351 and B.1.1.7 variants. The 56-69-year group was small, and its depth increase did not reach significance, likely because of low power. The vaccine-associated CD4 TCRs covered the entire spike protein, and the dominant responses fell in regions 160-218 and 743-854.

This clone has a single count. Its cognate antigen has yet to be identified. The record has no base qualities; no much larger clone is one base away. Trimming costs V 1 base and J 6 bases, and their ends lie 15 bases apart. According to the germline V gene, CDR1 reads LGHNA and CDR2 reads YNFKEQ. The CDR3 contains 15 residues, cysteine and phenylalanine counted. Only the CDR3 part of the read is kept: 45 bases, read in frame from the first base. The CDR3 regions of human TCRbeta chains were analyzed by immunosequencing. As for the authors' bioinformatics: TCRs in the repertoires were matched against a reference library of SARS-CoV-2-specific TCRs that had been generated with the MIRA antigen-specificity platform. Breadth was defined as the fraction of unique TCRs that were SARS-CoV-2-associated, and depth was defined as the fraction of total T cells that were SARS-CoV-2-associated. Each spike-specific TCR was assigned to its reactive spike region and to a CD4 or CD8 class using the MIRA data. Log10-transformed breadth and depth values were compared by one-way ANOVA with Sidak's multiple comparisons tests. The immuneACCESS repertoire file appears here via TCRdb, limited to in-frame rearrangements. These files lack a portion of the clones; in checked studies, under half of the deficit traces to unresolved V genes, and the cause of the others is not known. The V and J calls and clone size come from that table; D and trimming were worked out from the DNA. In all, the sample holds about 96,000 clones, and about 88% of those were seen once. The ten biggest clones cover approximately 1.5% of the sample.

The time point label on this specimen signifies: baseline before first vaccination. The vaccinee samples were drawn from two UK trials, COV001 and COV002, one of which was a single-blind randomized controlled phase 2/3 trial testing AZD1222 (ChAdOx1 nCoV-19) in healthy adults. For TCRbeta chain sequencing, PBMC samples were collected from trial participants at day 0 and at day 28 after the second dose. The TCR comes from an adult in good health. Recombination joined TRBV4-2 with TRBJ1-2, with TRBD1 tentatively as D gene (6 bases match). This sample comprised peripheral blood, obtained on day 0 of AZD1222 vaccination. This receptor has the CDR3 CASSQGYGGSNGYTF. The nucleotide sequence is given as TGTGCCAGCAGCCAAGGTTATGGGGGCTCCAATGGCTACACCTTC.